One and the same sample provided the 24 T cell receptor beta chains below, sequenced in a study of T cell responses to AZD1222 COVID-19 vaccine. The table came from immunoSEQ multiplex PCR; TCRdb's copy has only in-frame clones and leaves some out. Found here are more than 75,000 clones, approximately 90% of them singletons; the top ten hold 1.5% to 2%. Sequences were derived from peripheral blood, sampled on day 0 of AZD1222 vaccination. These receptors originate from an adult in good health.

The chain employs TRBV10-3 and TRBJ2-2; D perhaps matches TRBD1 (5 bases). V was trimmed by 6 bases and J by 0 bases, leaving 14 bases between them. Germline V gene data show CDR1 as ENHRY and CDR2 as SYGVKD. The CDR3 loop spans 16 amino acids. CDR3: CAIRPTRDANTGELFF. The CDR3, as DNA: TGTGCCATCAGACCTACCAGGGATGCGAACACCGGGGAGCTGTTTTTT.

J is TRBJ2-5 and V is TRBV20-1, with D unresolved. From germline, CDR1 is DFQATT and CDR2 SNEGSKA (reference sequence). The CDR3 consists of 11 residues. The CDR3 spells CTRSAGETQYF. CDR3 nucleotides: TGCACCCGCTCGGCTGGTGAGACCCAGTACTTC.

This rearrangement joins TRBV5-6 to TRBJ2-5; possibly TRBD1 for D (6 bases). The CDR3 runs to 14 residues. Germline CDR1 and CDR2: SGHDT and YYEEEE. V dropped 1 base and J dropped 5 bases, with 12 bases sitting between them. CDR3 region: CASSLTGNKETQYF. The CDR3 DNA reads TGTGCCAGCAGCTTGACAGGGAATAAGGAGACCCAGTACTTC.

The chain has TRBV20-1 and TRBJ1-1, with 8 bases identical to TRBD1. The germline V gene encodes CDR1 DFQATT and CDR2 SNEGSKA (reference sequence). CDR3 length: 15 residues. Unmatched junction bases numbered 7, after V lost 3 bases and J lost 1 base. CDR3 nucleotides: TGCAGTGCTAGTAATGCAGGGACAGGGAACACTGAAGCTTTCTTT. Translating it yields CSASNAGTGNTEAFF.

This clone was counted only a few times. The chain has TRBV5-1 and TRBJ1-6; D remains ambiguous. This CDR3 is built from 19 residues. Trimming took 0 bases from V and 0 from J, leaving 16 bases between them. Germline V CDR1 and CDR2: SGHRS, YFSETQ. This CDR3 reads CASSLVPRAQSSYNSPLHF. CDR3 in DNA: TGCGCCAGCAGCTTGGTCCCGAGAGCTCAAAGCTCCTATAATTCACCCCTCCACTTT.

CDR3 residues: CASSFLGYQETQYF. The CDR3 DNA is TGTGCCAGCAGCTTTCTAGGGTACCAAGAGACCCAGTACTTC. This rearrangement joins TRBV11-1 to TRBJ2-5; D call uncertain. CDR1 and CDR2 (germline): SGHAT, FQDESV (reference sequence). The CDR3 is 14 residues long. V lost 3 bases and J 0 bases, leaving 8 bases between the germline ends. Together with reference TRBV11-1 and TRBJ2-5, the CDR3 gives the full variable domain: EAEVAQSPRYKITEKSQAVAFWCDPISGHATLYWYRQILGQGPELLVQFQDESVVDDSQLPKDRFSAERLKGVDSTLKIQPAELGDSAMYLCASSFLGYQETQYFGPGTRLLVL.

The chain employs TRBV7-9 and TRBJ1-1; perhaps TRBD1 as D (6 bases). Germline-derived CDR1 and CDR2 are SEHNR and FQNEAQ (reference sequence). The CDR3 is 14 amino acids. V was cut by 6 bases and J by 6 bases, with 17 bases left in between. The CDR3 loop reads CASRGNQGTAEAFF. As DNA, the CDR3 is TGTGCCAGCAGGGGAAATCAGGGGACCGCTGAAGCTTTCTTT.

This chain joins TRBV9 and TRBJ1-6; D gene unclear. Germline assignment: CDR1 SGDLS and CDR2 YYNGEE. Between the trimmed V and J ends, which lost 0 bases and 0 bases, there was a span of 10 bases. The length of the CDR3 is 17 residues. CDR3 DNA: TGTGCCAGCAGCGTAGGGGCAGAGAGCTCCTATAATTCACCCCTCCACTTT. It codes for CASSVGAESSYNSPLHF.

The rearrangement uses TRBV5-1 and TRBJ2-5; 14 nucleotides align to TRBD2. The CDR3 covers 15 residues. Germline V gives CDR1 SGHRS, CDR2 YFSETQ. With V trimmed by 2 bases and J by 4 bases, 1 base remained unmatched. The CDR3 region is CASSFGTSGGETQYF. For the CDR3, the DNA is TGCGCCAGCAGCTTCGGGACTAGCGGGGGAGAGACCCAGTACTTC.

With respect to this clone: Within the sample, other DNA sequences also encode this same CDR3. The gene calls are TRBV18 and TRBJ2-7; the D gene is possibly TRBD1 (6 bases). Germline-derived CDR1 and CDR2 are KGHSH and LQKENI. Trimming left V 2 bases short and J 1 base short, with 6 bases between. The CDR3 consists of 13 residues. CDR3 in DNA: TGTGCCAGCTCACCAGGACAGTCCTACGAGCAGTACTTC. Encoded protein: CASSPGQSYEQYF.

The chain recombines TRBV5-1 with TRBJ1-2; D call uncertain. The CDR3 is 13 amino acids. V shed 0 bases and J shed 1 base, with 4 bases lying between them. From germline, CDR1 is SGHRS and CDR2 YFSETQ. The CDR3 reads CASSLDSNYGYTF. CDR3 nucleotide sequence: TGCGCCAGCAGCTTGGACAGTAACTATGGCTACACCTTC.

V is TRBV27 and J is TRBJ1-6; D gene uncertain. V lost 3 bases and J 8 bases, leaving 8 bases between the germline ends. The CDR3 contains 13 residues. CDR1 is MNHEY and CDR2 is SMNVEV in the germline V gene (reference sequence). The DNA of the CDR3 is TGTGCCAGCAGTTTGTTCACCTATTCACCCCTCCACTTT. Its protein is CASSLFTYSPLHF.

V and J are TRBV25-1 and TRBJ1-6, with D possibly TRBD1 on 6 matching bases. Germline V gives CDR1 MGHDK, CDR2 SYGVNS. This CDR3 is 14 amino acids long. V lost 5 bases, J lost 10 bases, and 15 bases lay in between. DNA for the CDR3: TGTGCCAGCAGTTTACCAGGGGTGGGATCACCCCTCCACTTT. This translates into CASSLPGVGSPLHF.

The chain carries TRBV30 and TRBJ1-1, with a possible D match to TRBD1 (6 bases). Germline lookup yields CDR1 GTSNPN and CDR2 SVGIG (reference sequence). The V end lost 0 bases, the J end lost 6 bases, and 14 bases lay between the germline ends. This CDR3 has 14 amino acids. The CDR3 DNA reads as TGTGCCTGGAGTGTACGCCCGGGGGCCTCTGAAGCTTTCTTT. It encodes CAWSVRPGASEAFF.

The genes are TRBV7-8 and TRBJ1-1; D is undetermined. Trimming removed 2 bases from V and 7 bases from J, with 20 bases in between. CDR1 and CDR2 from the germline V gene are SGHVS and FQNEAQ. The CDR3 totals 16 residues. For the CDR3, the DNA is TGTGCCAGCAGCTTAATAGGGATTATAAATCCAGGTGAAGCTTTCTTT. Its translation is CASSLIGIINPGEAFF. The full variable domain, with the rest looked up from reference TRBV7-8 and TRBJ1-1, is GAGVSQSPRYKVAKRGQDVALRCDPISGHVSLFWYQQALGQGPEFLTYFQNEAQLDKSGLPSDRFFAERPEGSVSTLKIQRTQQEDSAVYLCASSLIGIINPGEAFFGQGTRLTVV.

This chain uses TRBV30 with TRBJ2-2; 8 bases map to TRBD1. The ends lost 8 bases at V and 0 bases at J; junction bases unmatched: 5. The CDR3 covers 14 residues. Per germline, CDR1 GTSNPN and CDR2 SVGIG (reference sequence). Here the CDR3 reads CARQGTTNTGELFF. The CDR3 DNA reads as TGTGCCCGACAGGGGACGACGAACACCGGGGAGCTGTTTTTT.

This chain connects TRBV15 to TRBJ1-5, with D possibly matching TRBD1 (6 bases). CDR1 and CDR2 (germline): LNHNV, YYDKDF (reference sequence). The CDR3 extends over 15 amino acids. Trimming took off 0 bases at V and 7 bases at J, with 13 bases between the two ends. For the CDR3, the DNA is TGTGCCACCAGCAGAGATCAGGGGCGAGGGCAGCCCCAGCATTTT. Translated: CATSRDQGRGQPQHF.

The CDR3 sequence: CASSQVLMVMGDYGYTF. The CDR3 coding sequence is TGCGCCAGCAGCCAAGTCCTTATGGTAATGGGGGACTATGGCTACACCTTC. The genes are TRBV4-3 and TRBJ1-2; the D gene is possibly TRBD1 (5 bases). Germline CDR1 LGHNA, CDR2 YSLEER. The V end lost 1 base, the J end lost 3 bases, and 18 bases lay between the germline ends. The CDR3 runs 17 residues.

The chain has TRBV7-9 and TRBJ2-7; 9 positions match TRBD1. V dropped 5 bases and J dropped 2; count of bases not matched to a gene: 4. Germline V lookup: CDR1 SEHNR, CDR2 FQNEAQ (reference sequence). This CDR3 contains 14 residues. The CDR3 spells CASSKTGGPYEQYF. The CDR3 coding sequence is TGTGCCAGCAGCAAGACAGGGGGTCCCTACGAGCAGTACTTC.

This CDR3 is CASSIPGFNYGYTF. CDR3 DNA sequence: TGTGCCAGTAGTATCCCAGGTTTTAACTATGGCTACACCTTC. The rearrangement uses TRBV19 and TRBJ1-2; no firm D call. V lost 3 bases, J lost 1 base, and 9 bases lay in between. Germline CDR1 LNHDA, CDR2 SQIVND (reference sequence). This CDR3 has 14 amino acids.

The chain couples TRBV3-1 (or the pseudogene TRBV3-2) to TRBJ1-3, with D possibly being TRBD1 (6 bases). The germline gives CDR1 LGHDT, CDR2 YNNKEL (reference sequence). V gave up 4 bases and J gave up 5 bases, with 21 bases separating them. The CDR3 consists of 17 residues. Written as DNA, the CDR3 is TGTGCCAGCAGCCGACAGGCTCCATTTACAGCACGAAACACCATATATTTT. It yields the protein CASSRQAPFTARNTIYF.

V is TRBV30 and J is TRBJ1-3; 9 bases are a match to TRBD1. Trimming at V came to 3 bases and at J to 4 bases, leaving 7 bases not matched to a gene. The CDR3 loop spans 15 amino acids. Looked up from germline, CDR1 is GTSNPN and CDR2 is SVGIG (reference sequence). In DNA, the CDR3 is TGTGCCTGGAGAGCAAACAGGGGGCTGGGAAACACCATATATTTT. Its translation is CAWRANRGLGNTIYF.

This clone was picked up one time. CDR3 bases: TGTGCCAGCAGCGCTACAGGGGCCCCTGATGGGAATCAGCCCCAGCATTTT. This translates into CASSATGAPDGNQPQHF. This chain links TRBV7-9 with TRBJ1-5; 7 bases agree with TRBD1. Trimming cost V 5 bases and J 4 bases; bases outside gene matches: 14. The germline V gene has CDR1 SEHNR and CDR2 FQNEAQ (reference sequence). CDR3 length equals 17 residues.

The chain joins TRBV7-2 to TRBJ2-1; the D gene is possibly TRBD2 (6 bases). Germline V gives CDR1 SGHTA, CDR2 FQGNSA. The length of the CDR3 is 15 residues. Deletions cut 3 bases from V and 5 bases from J, with 14 bases between. The CDR3, as DNA: TGTGCCAGCAGCTTGCTCGGGATAGCGGACAATGAGCAGTTCTTC. Translation: CASSLLGIADNEQFF. Full variable domain (outside the CDR3, taken from reference TRBV7-2 and TRBJ2-1): GAGVSQSPSNKVTEKGKDVELRCDPISGHTALYWYRQSLGQGLEFLIYFQGNSAPDKSGLPSDRFSAERTGGSVSTLTIQRTQQEDSAVYLCASSLLGIADNEQFFGPGTRLTVL.